The clone carrying this TCR beta chain appeared a few times. No antigen is known for it. Each CDR3 protein gets one entry after TCRdb re-called the 5' RACE reads with MiXCR. This repertoire shows some 320,000 distinct CDR3 sequences, about 4.5% found once; its top ten account for approximately 19%. The data stem from a study of T cells after yellow fever vaccination. Study outcomes and limitations: The presence of abundant clonotypes contaminating from the bulk population was possible in FACS-sorted repertoires.

V shed 6 bases, J shed 2 bases, and the junction held 9 bases outside the gene matches. This CDR3 is 17 amino acids long. Germline lookup yields CDR1 SGHTA and CDR2 FQGNSA. The source material was PBMCs, sampled 15 days after the yellow fever booster vaccination. The origin of this receptor is a man younger than 30 who received the YFV17D yellow fever vaccine. The chain recombines TRBV7-2 with TRBJ2-3; TRBD2 matches at 12 bases. The CDR3 region has the DNA TGTGCCAGCAGTTCCCGACTAGCGGGGGCCTCCACAGATACGCAGTATTTT. This gives the protein CASSSRLAGASTDTQYF.